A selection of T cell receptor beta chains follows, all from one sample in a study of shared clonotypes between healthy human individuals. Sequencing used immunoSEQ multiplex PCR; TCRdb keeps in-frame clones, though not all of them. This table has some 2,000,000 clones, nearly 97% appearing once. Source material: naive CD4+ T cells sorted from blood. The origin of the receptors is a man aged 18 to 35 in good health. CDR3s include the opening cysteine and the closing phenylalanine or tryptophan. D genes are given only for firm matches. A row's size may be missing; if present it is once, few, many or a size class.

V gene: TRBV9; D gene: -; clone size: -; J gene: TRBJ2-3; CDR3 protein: CASSVGRDSDTQYF; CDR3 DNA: TGTGCCAGCAGCGTAGGGAGGGATTCAGATACGCAGTATTTT
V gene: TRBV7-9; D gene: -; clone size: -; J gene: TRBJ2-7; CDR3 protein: CASSGGDRLSSSYEQYF; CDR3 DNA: TGTGCCAGCAGCGGAGGGGACAGATTGTCGAGCTCCTACGAGCAGTACTTC
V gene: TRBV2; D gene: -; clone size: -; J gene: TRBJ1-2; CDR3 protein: CASREADMYYGYTF; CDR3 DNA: TGTGCCAGCAGGGAGGCGGACATGTACTATGGCTACACCTTC
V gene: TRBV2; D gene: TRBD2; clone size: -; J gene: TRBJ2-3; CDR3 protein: CASKRFATGTSGRVPIDTQYF; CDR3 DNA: TGTGCCAGCAAGCGGTTCGCTACCGGGACTAGCGGGAGAGTACCAATAGATACGCAGTATTTT
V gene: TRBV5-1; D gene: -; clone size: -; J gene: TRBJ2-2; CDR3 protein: CASSFGGTGGTGELFF; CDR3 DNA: TGCGCCAGCAGCTTTGGGGGGACCGGAGGCACCGGGGAGCTGTTTTTT
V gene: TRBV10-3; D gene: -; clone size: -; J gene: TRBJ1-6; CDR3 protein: CAISEDLSYNSPLHF; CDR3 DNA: TGTGCCATCTCTGAAGATCTCTCCTATAATTCACCCCTCCACTTT
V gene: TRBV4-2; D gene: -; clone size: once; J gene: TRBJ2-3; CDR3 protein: CASSLGQSTDTQYF; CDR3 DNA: TGTGCCAGCAGCCTCGGACAGTCCACAGATACGCAGTATTTT
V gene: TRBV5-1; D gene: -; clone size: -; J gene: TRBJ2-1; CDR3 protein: CASSLGPFGEQFF; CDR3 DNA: TGCGCCAGCAGCTTGGGGCCTTTTGGGGAGCAGTTCTTC
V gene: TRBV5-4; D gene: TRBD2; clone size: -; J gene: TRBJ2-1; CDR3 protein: CASSQAGRNEQFF; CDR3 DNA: TGTGCCAGCAGCCAAGCGGGAAGGAATGAGCAGTTCTTC
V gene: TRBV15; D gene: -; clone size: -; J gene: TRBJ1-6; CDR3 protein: CATSKASGEPVLHF; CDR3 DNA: TGTGCCACCAGCAAAGCGTCAGGGGAACCGGTCCTCCACTTT
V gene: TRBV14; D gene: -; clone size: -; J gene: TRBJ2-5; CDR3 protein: CASSQASHIPIQETQYF; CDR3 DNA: TGTGCCAGCAGCCAAGCGTCTCACATACCTATCCAAGAGACCCAGTACTTC